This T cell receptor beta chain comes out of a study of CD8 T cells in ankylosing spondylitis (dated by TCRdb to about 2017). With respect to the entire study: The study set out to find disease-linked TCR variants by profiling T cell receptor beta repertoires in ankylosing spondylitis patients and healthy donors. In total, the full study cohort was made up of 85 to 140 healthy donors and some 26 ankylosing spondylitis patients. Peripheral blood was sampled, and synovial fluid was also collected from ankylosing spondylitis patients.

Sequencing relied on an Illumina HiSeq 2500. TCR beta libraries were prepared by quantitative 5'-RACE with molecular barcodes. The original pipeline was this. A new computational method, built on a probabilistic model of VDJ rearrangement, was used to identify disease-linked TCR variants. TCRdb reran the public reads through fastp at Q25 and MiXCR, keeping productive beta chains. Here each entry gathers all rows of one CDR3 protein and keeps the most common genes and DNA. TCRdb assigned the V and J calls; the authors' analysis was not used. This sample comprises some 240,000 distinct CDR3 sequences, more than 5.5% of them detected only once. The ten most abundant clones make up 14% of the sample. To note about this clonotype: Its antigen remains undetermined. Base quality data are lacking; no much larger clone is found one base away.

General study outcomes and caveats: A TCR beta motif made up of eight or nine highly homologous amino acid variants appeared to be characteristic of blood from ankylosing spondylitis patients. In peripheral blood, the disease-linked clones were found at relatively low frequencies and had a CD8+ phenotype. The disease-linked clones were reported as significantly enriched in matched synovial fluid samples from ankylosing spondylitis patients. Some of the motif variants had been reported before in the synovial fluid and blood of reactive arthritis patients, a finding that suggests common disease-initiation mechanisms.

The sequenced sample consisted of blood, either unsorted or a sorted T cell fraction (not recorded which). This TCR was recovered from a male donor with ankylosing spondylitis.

The CDR3 is CASSVFIGNEQFF. In nucleotides, the sequence is TGCGCCAGCAGTGTCTTTATTGGGAATGAGCAGTTCTTC. The rearranged chain carries TRBV10-2 and TRBJ2-1, with the D gene call left open. Per the germline V gene, WSHSY is the CDR1 and SAAADI is the CDR2. Measured from the cysteine to the phenylalanine, the CDR3 is 13 residues long. Left in the record is the CDR3 DNA by itself, 39 bases read in frame from the first base. Trimming takes 4 bases from V and 7 bases from J, and the germline ends sit 11 bases apart.